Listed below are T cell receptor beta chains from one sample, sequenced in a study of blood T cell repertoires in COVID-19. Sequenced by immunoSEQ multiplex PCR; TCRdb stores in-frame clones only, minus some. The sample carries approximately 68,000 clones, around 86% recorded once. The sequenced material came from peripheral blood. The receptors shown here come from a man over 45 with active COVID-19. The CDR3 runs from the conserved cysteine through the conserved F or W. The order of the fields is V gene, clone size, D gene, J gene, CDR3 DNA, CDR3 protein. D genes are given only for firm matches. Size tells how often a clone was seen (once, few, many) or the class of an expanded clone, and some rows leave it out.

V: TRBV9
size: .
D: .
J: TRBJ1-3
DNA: TGTGCCAGCCGGAGAGGGGACACCTCTGGAAACACCATATATTTT
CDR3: CASRRGDTSGNTIYF

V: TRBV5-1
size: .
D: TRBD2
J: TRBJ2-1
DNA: TGCGCCAGCAGGGTAGCGGGAGGGTTCAATGAGCAGTTCTTC
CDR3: CASRVAGGFNEQFF

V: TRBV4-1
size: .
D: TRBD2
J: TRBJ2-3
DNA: TGCGCCAGCAGCCAAGATGGGCTAGTGGCGGGAGGGCCGCATACGCAGTATTTT
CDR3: CASSQDGLVAGGPHTQYF

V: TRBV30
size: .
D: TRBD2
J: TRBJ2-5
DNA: TGTGCCTCCCCGAGGGTGGGAGGGCTGGGGGAGACCCAGTACTTC
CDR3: CASPRVGGLGETQYF

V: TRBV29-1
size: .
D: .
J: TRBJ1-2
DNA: TGCAGCGGATCTAATCGGGTTAACTATGGCTACACCTTC
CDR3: CSGSNRVNYGYTF

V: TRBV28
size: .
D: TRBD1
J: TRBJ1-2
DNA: TGTGCCAGCAGTTTGGGCAGGGGGGTTGACTATGGCTACACCTTC
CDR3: CASSLGRGVDYGYTF

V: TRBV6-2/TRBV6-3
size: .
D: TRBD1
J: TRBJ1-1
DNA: TGTGCCAGCAGTTACCAAGGGACAGGGGAGGCTTTCTTT
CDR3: CASSYQGTGEAFF

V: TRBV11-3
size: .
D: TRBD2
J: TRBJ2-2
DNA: TGTGCCAGCAGCTTAGCAGCGGGGGCCACCGGGGAGCTGTTTTTT
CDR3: CASSLAAGATGELFF

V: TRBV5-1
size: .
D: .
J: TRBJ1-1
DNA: TGCGCCAGCAGCTTGGATTCCGGGACAACTGAAGCTTTCTTT
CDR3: CASSLDSGTTEAFF

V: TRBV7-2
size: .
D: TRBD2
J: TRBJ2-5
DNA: TGTGCCAGCAGCTTCCCGGGAGGAATTCAAGAGACCCAGTACTTC
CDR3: CASSFPGGIQETQYF

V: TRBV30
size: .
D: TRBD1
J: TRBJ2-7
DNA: TGTGCCTGGAGTGTCTCACGAGGGGGCCCCTACGAGCAGTACTTC
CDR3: CAWSVSRGGPYEQYF

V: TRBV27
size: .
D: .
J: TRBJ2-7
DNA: TGTGCCAGCAGTTTGAGGGACACCTACGAGCAGTACTTC
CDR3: CASSLRDTYEQYF

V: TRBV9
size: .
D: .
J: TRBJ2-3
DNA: TGTGCCAGCAGCCACGTGAGTAGAGCAGATACGCAGTATTTT
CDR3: CASSHVSRADTQYF

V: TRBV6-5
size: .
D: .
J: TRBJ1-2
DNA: TGTGCCGGGAACAGCTGGGAGAACTATGGCTACACCTTC
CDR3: CAGNSWENYGYTF

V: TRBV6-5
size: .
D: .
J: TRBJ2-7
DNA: TGTGCCAGCAGCGATTACGATAAGCCCTACGAGCAGTACTTC
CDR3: CASSDYDKPYEQYF

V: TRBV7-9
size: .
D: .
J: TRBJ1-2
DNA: TGTGCCAGCAGCCTCCGTCGAGCGGGACGGGACGCGTATGGCTACACCTTC
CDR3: CASSLRRAGRDAYGYTF

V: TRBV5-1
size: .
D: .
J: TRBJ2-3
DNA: TGCGCCAGCAGCTTGCAGGATACTAGCACAGATACGCAGTATTTT
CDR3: CASSLQDTSTDTQYF

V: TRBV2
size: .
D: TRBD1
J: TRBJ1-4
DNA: TGTGCCAGCAGTGGGGGACAGACGGGTGAAAAACTGTTTTTT
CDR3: CASSGGQTGEKLFF

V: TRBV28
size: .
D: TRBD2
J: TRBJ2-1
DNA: TGTGCCAGCAGTTTGACTAGCGGAGAGCAGTTCTTC
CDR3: CASSLTSGEQFF

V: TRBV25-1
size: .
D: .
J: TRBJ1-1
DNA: TGTGCCAGCAGTGAATATATGAGTGAAGCTTTCTTT
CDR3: CASSEYMSEAFF

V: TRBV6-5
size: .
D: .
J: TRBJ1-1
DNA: TGTGCCAGCATGAGGTCACCCGAAGCTTTCTTT
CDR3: CASMRSPEAFF

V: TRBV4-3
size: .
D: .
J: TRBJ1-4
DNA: TGCGCCAGCAGCATTCAATCGGGGGTCCGAGAAAAACTGTTTTTT
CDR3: CASSIQSGVREKLFF

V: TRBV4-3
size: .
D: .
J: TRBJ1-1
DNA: TGCGCCAGCAGCCCGAGCAGGGGTACGAACAAAGCTTTCTTT
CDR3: CASSPSRGTNKAFF

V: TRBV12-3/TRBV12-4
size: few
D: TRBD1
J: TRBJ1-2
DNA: TGTGCCAGCAGTACCCGGGACAGCTTTGGCTACACCTTC
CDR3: CASSTRDSFGYTF

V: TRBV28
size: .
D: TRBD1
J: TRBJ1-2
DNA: TGTGCCAGCAGTTCCCTAAGGGGGCTTCTTGGCTACACCTTC
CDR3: CASSSLRGLLGYTF

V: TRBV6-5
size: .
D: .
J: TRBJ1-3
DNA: TGTGCCAGTGTGGCCAGCTCTGGAAACACCATATATTTT
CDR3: CASVASSGNTIYF

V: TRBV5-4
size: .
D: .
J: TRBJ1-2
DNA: TGTGCCAGCAGCTTGTATGGGGCGTTCTACACCTTC
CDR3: CASSLYGAFYTF

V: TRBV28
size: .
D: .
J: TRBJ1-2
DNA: TGTGCCAGCAGCAGCCCATCAGCCGGGATCGAAAACCCCTATGGCTACACCTTC
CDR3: CASSSPSAGIENPYGYTF